Following are 13 T cell receptor beta chains from one sample sequenced in a study of immune heterogeneity within non-small cell lung tumors. Bulk tumor genomic DNA, approximately 570 ng per sample, was the template. Biopsy collection occurred during surgery, with several far-apart biopsies per primary tumor. The patients were newly diagnosed with non-small cell lung cancer, had not been treated, and had curative surgery. Amplification of the TCR beta CDR3 was achieved through multiplex PCR with 32 V and 13 J primers. TCRdb itself ran the multiplex PCR reads through MiXCR, one entry per CDR3 protein. The table lists 1,500 to 2,500 distinct CDR3 sequences, 30% of them singletons. Sequencing was carried out using lung tumor tissue. Every receptor here comes from a man in his 60s with non-small cell lung cancer.

This clonotype is medium-sized. The V gene is TRBV11-3, the J gene TRBJ2-7, with 8 bases matching TRBD2. The V segment lost 4 bases and the J segment 9 bases; nucleotides outside the gene matches: 14. CDR3 length equals 15 residues. Per the germline V gene, CDR1 is SGHNT and CDR2 is YENEEA. The CDR3 loop is CASSWSGREGPGQYF. CDR3 in DNA: TGTGCCAGCAGCTGGTCGGGACGGGAGGGCCCTGGGCAGTACTTC.

The CDR3 region is CASSNVGGANVLTF. CDR3 nucleotide sequence: TGTGCCAGCAGCAACGTAGGTGGGGCCAACGTCCTGACTTTC. The chain couples TRBV7-2 to TRBJ2-6; D gene unclear. Germline V gene data show CDR1 as SGHTA and CDR2 as FQGNSA. This CDR3 contains 14 residues. Trimming took 5 bases from V and 3 from J, leaving 8 bases between them.

The table lists this clonotype with a few counts. The V gene is TRBV7-2, the J gene TRBJ2-3, with TRBD2 identical over 8 bases. The junction had 12 bases not matched to a gene; V was cut back by 8 bases and J by 5 bases. CDR1 and CDR2 from the germline V gene are SGHTA and FQGNSA. The CDR3 is made up of 15 amino acids. The CDR3 sequence: CASSRVAGGGDTQYF. CDR3 nucleotides: TGTGCCAGCTCGCGTGTGGCGGGAGGAGGAGATACGCAGTATTTT.

The chain employs TRBV6-2 or TRBV6-3 and TRBJ1-1; 8 nucleotides line up with TRBD1. Germline CDR1 is MNHEY and CDR2 is SVGEGT. The CDR3 is 15 amino acids. V shed 0 bases, J shed 7 bases, and the junction held 7 bases outside the gene matches. The CDR3: CASSYSSQGAFEAFF. CDR3 sequence (DNA): TGTGCCAGCAGTTACTCCTCCCAGGGGGCTTTTGAAGCTTTCTTT.

This clonotype is categorized as medium-sized. This sequence joins TRBV6-1 and TRBJ1-5, with no clear D. This CDR3 region has 14 residues. CDR1 is MNHNS and CDR2 is SASEGT in the germline V gene. V was clipped by 6 bases and J by 7 bases, with 16 bases between them. The CDR3 protein is CASSQPGGSQPQHF. Written as DNA, the CDR3 is TGTGCCAGCAGCCAGCCTGGAGGGTCCCAGCCCCAGCATTTT.

The rearrangement joins TRBV18 to TRBJ2-1; D not certain. This CDR3 has 17 residues. Per the germline V gene, CDR1 is KGHSH and CDR2 is LQKENI. Deletions cut 1 base from V and 0 bases from J, with 13 bases between. CDR3 region: CASSPLISARSYNEQFF. CDR3 in DNA: TGTGCCAGCTCACCACTAATCAGTGCCCGCTCCTACAATGAGCAGTTCTTC.

This clonotype was seen a few times. V and J are TRBV4-1 and TRBJ2-1; D unclear. CDR3 length: 17 residues. Germline V gene lookup returns CDR1 MGHRA and CDR2 YSYEKL. Deletions cut 3 bases from V and 0 bases from J, with 15 bases between. The CDR3, as DNA: TGCGCCAGCAGCCACATTTTGGCGGCGAGCTCCTACAATGAGCAGTTCTTC. This codes for CASSHILAASSYNEQFF.

In its sample, this clonotype is medium-sized. J is TRBJ2-7 and V is TRBV6-1, with 12 bases fitting TRBD2. Trimming at V came to 6 bases and at J to 2 bases, leaving 8 bases not matched to a gene. The CDR3 runs to 16 residues. Germline V gene lookup returns CDR1 MNHNS and CDR2 SASEGT. Written as DNA, the CDR3 is TGTGCCAGCAGGGGGACTAGCGGGTCTTTACCCTACGAGCAGTACTTC. This gives the protein CASRGTSGSLPYEQYF.

The chain links TRBV28 to TRBJ2-7, with a weak D call TRBD1 (6 bases). Trimming stripped 10 bases from V and 6 bases from J, with 16 bases between. The V gene's germline CDR1 is MDHEN and CDR2 SYDVKM. The CDR3 has 12 residues. CDR3 amino acids: CAIGTQIIEQYF. The CDR3 coding sequence is TGTGCCATCGGGACACAGATAATCGAGCAGTACTTC. The full variable domain, completed using reference TRBV28 and TRBJ2-7, is DVKVTQSSRYLVKRTGEKVFLECVQDMDHENMFWYRQDPGLGLRLIYFSYDVKMKEKGDIPEGYSVSREKKERFSLILESASTNQTSMYLCAIGTQIIEQYFGPGTRLTVT.

The chain links TRBV6-2 or TRBV6-3 to TRBJ1-5, with 8 bases lining up with TRBD1. Per the germline V gene, CDR1 is MNHEY and CDR2 is SVGEGT. This CDR3 spans 15 amino acids. V shed 2 bases and J 5 bases; nucleotides not matched to a gene: 5. The CDR3 DNA reads as TGTGCCAGCAGTTACACGACAGGGGATGATCAGCCCCAGCATTTT. Translated: CASSYTTGDDQPQHF.

Sample share makes this clonotype medium-sized. J is TRBJ2-7 and V is TRBV30, with TRBD1 identical over 8 bases. This CDR3 comprises 14 residues. V trimming: 2 bases; J trimming: 5 bases; junction bases outside the gene matches: 8. The germline CDR1 and CDR2 sequences are GTSNPN and SVGIG (reference sequence). DNA for the CDR3: TGTGCCTGGAGTCCATGGACAGGGATCAACGAGCAGTACTTC. As protein: CAWSPWTGINEQYF.

A remark on this clonotype: A read error may be the cause here, since a much bigger clone is one base away. The chain couples TRBV28 to TRBJ2-3; 10 bases agree with TRBD2. J lost 11 bases, V lost 6 bases, and 11 bases had no gene match. This CDR3 is built from 14 residues. The germline gives CDR1 MDHEN, CDR2 SYDVKM. CDR3 loop: CASRTSGSGGMQYF. The CDR3 coding sequence is TGTGCCAGCAGGACTAGCGGGTCTGGCGGCATGCAGTATTTT.

The chain employs TRBV20-1 and TRBJ2-1; D possibly corresponds to TRBD2 (7 bases). Trimming cost V 4 bases and J 7 bases, with 23 bases left between them. In germline, CDR1 is DFQATT, CDR2 SNEGSKA (reference sequence). The CDR3 loop spans 16 amino acids. The chain's CDR3 is CSAISPGGRGGNEQFF. DNA of the CDR3: TGCAGTGCTATTAGCCCGGGTGGGAGGGGGGGGAATGAGCAGTTCTTC.